This T cell receptor (beta chain) was sequenced for a study of blood T cell repertoires in COVID-19. Study details: Samples came from the United States, Italy and Spain, spanning acute and convalescent COVID-19.

With regard to this clone: Its ends do not fully match the called genes, so a read error is possible.

Some clones are missing from TCRdb's copy, which holds only in-frame ones; the method was immunoSEQ multiplex PCR. The sample shows fewer than 90,000 clones, 75% to 85% of them seen only once. The origin of this receptor is a woman of 80 years or more with acute or convalescent COVID-19. The sequenced sample was peripheral blood.

The CDR3 region is CASRLGTGGDTQYF. DNA for the CDR3: TGTGCCAGCAGGTTGGGGACGGGGGGAGATACGCAGTATTTT. V gene TRBV5-4 combines with J gene TRBJ2-3; 7 nucleotides agree with TRBD2. CDR3 length: 14 residues. Germline V gene sequence: CDR1 SGHNT, CDR2 YYREEE (reference sequence).